This TCR beta chain emerged from a study of early T cells in non-severe SARS-CoV-2 infection. About the research overall: Whole-blood bulk RNA, unsorted, was sequenced, and chains were unpaired. Study-level points and caveats: VDJdb matching favored anti-spike CD8 responses, missing private and CD4 specificities.

As regards this clonotype: Antigen unknown.

The trim removed 3 bases at V and 5 bases at J, leaving 0 bases unmatched. The CDR3 sequence is 13 residues long. Germline CDR1 and CDR2: SGHTA and FQGTGA. Researchers tagged individual cDNA molecules with unique molecular identifiers. TCRdb reprocessed the 5' RACE reads via MiXCR and lists one record per CDR3 protein. The table records about 50,000 distinct CDR3 sequences, about 10% of them present only once. The V and J genes are TRBV7-3 and TRBJ2-1, with 8 bases matching TRBD1. The sequenced sample consisted of whole blood. The sequence came from an adult who was a healthcare worker with PCR-confirmed SARS-CoV-2 infection or an uninfected control (not recorded which). In DNA form, the CDR3 reads TGTGCCAGCAGCTTGACAGGGGACAATGAGCAGTTCTTC. It codes for CASSLTGDNEQFF.